This T cell receptor (beta chain) stems from a study of CD8+ T cells in alopecia areata. RNA extraction and reverse transcription yielded cDNA as sequencing template. Method: immunoSEQ multiplex PCR; TCRdb's copy keeps in-frame clones and lacks some. The table has 120,000 or so clones, 45% to 50% seen once. Trimming removed 6 bases from V and 3 bases from J, with 15 bases in between. This CDR3 region has 14 residues. Germline CDR1 reads SQVTM; CDR2 reads ANQGSEA. This chain connects TRBV29-1 to TRBJ2-1; TRBD1 might be the D (5 bases). This sequence originates from a human donor with alopecia areata. The specimen was NKG2D-low CD8+ T cells sorted from blood. The CDR3 nucleotides read TGCAGCGTCTTTGCAGGGTCCGGCTACAATGAGCAGTTCTTC. It yields the protein CSVFAGSGYNEQFF.